This T cell receptor beta chain emerged from a study of post-analysis software for immune sequencing data. At the level of the study: Courses of disease covered relapsing-remitting, secondary progressive and progressive-relapsing multiple sclerosis. Study-wide points: Batch-mates among the samples co-clustered strongly by F measure.

This clonotype was counted only a few times. Its antigen is unidentified. The library was made from cDNA and included unique molecular identifiers. The T cell input of about 1 to 10 million gave a few hundred thousand cDNA molecules. In TCRdb, the PCR reads were re-called with MiXCR into one record per CDR3 protein. The repertoire consists of about 200,000 distinct CDR3 sequences, with 29% occurring once and the leading ten covering roughly 3.4%. Sequencing was done on a sample of blood. The sequence was obtained from a girl younger than 18 with multiple sclerosis.

The CDR3 region has the DNA TGTGCCGCGCGCCGGGACACCAAAACTAATCAGCCCCAGCATTTT. It yields the protein CAARRDTKTNQPQHF. The chain recombines TRBV6-1 with TRBJ1-5; TRBD1 might be the D (6 bases). Trimming stripped 11 bases from V and 4 bases from J, with 21 bases between. Germline assignment: CDR1 MNHNS and CDR2 SASEGT. This CDR3 is 15 amino acids long.